The TCR beta chain described here comes from a study of human T cells and chemical hapten exposure. The library tagged each cDNA molecule with unique molecular identifiers. Per the original methods: Per sample, the median was roughly 96,000 TCRs, with values from about 24,000 to 680,000. MiXCR was run by TCRdb on the RACE reads, yielding one entry per CDR3 protein. The V and J calls reflect TCRdb's pipeline rather than the authors' work. This sample has tens of thousands of distinct CDR3 sequences, with around 9.3% found just once. V was cut by 2 bases and J by 3 bases, with 1 base left in between. This CDR3 spans 11 amino acids. Germline CDR1 reads MNHEY; CDR2 reads SVGEGT. The time point: patch test 1, 2 weeks after DPC sensitization. The treatment here: therapeutic diphenylcyclopropenone sensitization with weekly scalp DPC. This clonotype was seen many times.

The source was whole blood, collected in connection with sensitization to the hapten diphenylcyclopropenone (DPC). This sequence joins TRBV6-2 or TRBV6-3 and TRBJ2-5, with unresolved D. The receptor was isolated from a woman aged 40 to 49 with alopecia areata. Some clones in this sample may be carry-over from other donors' samples. In nucleotides, the CDR3 is TGTGCCAGCAGTTACAAAGAGACCCAGTACTTC. It yields the protein CASSYKETQYF.